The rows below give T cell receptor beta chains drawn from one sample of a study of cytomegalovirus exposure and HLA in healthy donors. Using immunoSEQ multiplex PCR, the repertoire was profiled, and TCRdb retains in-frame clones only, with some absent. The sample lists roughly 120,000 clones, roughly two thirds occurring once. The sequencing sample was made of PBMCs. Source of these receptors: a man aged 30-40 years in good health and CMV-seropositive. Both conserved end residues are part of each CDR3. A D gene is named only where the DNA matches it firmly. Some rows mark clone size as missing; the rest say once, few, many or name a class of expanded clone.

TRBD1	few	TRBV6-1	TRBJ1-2	TGTGCCAGCAGTGAAGTTCCGACAGGGTTGTTGGGTTATGGCTACACCTTC	CASSEVPTGLLGYGYTF
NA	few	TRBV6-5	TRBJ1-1	TGTGCCAGCAGTCAGCTCCGGGACACTCTCGAAGGAGCTTTCTTT	CASSQLRDTLEGAFF
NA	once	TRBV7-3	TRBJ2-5	TGTGCCAGCAGCTTAGGGGGGGGCTGGGAGACCCAGTACTTC	CASSLGGGWETQYF
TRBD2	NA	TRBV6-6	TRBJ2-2	TGTGCCAGCAGTCAGACTAGCGAGAACACCGGGGAGCTGTTTTTT	CASSQTSENTGELFF
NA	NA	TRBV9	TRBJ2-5	TGTGCCAGCAGCTCACGGGAGAGGGTCACAGAGACCCAGTACTTC	CASSSRERVTETQYF
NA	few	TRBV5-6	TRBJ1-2	TGTGCCAGCAGCTGGGGTGGGTCGACAGTTAACTATGGCTACACCTTC	CASSWGGSTVNYGYTF
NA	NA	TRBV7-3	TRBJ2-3	TGTGCCAGCAGTCGCGGGGCGGCGAGATATAGCACAGATACGCAGTATTTT	CASSRGAARYSTDTQYF
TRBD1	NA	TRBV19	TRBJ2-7	TGTGCCAGTAGTGCCTCCGGGACAGGAGTCTACGAGCAGTACTTC	CASSASGTGVYEQYF
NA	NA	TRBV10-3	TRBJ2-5	TGTGCCATCAGTGAGTACAGGGAAGAGACCCAGTACTTC	CAISEYREETQYF
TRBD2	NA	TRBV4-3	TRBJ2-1	TGCGCCAGCAGCCAAGCCGGGATAGCGGGACCCTCCTACAATGAGCAGTTCTTC	CASSQAGIAGPSYNEQFF
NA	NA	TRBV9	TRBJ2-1	TGTGCCAGCAGCGGCGGGAATGAGCAGTTCTTC	CASSGGNEQFF
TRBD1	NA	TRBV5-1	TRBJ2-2	TGCGCCAGCAGCCCAGGGGGCACCGGGGAGCTGTTTTTT	CASSPGGTGELFF
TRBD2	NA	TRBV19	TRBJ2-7	TGTGCCACCGCGGTTTGGAGCGGGAGCTCCTACGAGCAGTACTTC	CATAVWSGSSYEQYF
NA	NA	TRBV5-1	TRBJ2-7	TGCGCCAGCAGCGAAACAGGGTTACGCTCCTACGAGCAGTACTTC	CASSETGLRSYEQYF
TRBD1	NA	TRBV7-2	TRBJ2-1	TGTGCCAGCAGCCTCCGGGACAGCATTTACAATGAGCAGTTCTTC	CASSLRDSIYNEQFF
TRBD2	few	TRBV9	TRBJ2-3	TGTGCCAGCAGCGTAGGTAGCGGGTACACAGATACGCAGTATTTT	CASSVGSGYTDTQYF
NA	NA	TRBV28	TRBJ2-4	TGTGCCAGCAGCTCAAACATTCAGTACTTC	CASSSNIQYF
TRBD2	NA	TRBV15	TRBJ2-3	TGTGCCACCAGCAGAGATTGGCGGGAGAAGTATTTT	CATSRDWREKYF
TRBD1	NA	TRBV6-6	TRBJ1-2	TGTGCCAGCAGTCGTCAGGGGGCTAACTATGGCTACACCTTC	CASSRQGANYGYTF
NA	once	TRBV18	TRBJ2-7	TGTGCCAGCTCCCGCCAGGGGAAACCCTACGAGCAGTACTTC	CASSRQGKPYEQYF
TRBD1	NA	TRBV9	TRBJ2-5	TGTGCCAGCAGCGTAGCGTGGTACAGGGGAGAGACCCAGTACTTC	CASSVAWYRGETQYF
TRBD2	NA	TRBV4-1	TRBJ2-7	TGCGCCAGCAGCCGAAGCGGGACTAGCGGAAACTACGAGCAGTACTTC	CASSRSGTSGNYEQYF
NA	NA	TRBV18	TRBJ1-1	TGTGCCAGCTCCCCGGACTTGAACACTGAAGCTTTCTTT	CASSPDLNTEAFF